The clone carrying this T cell receptor beta chain was detected a few times. Its antigen remains unidentified. The sample is drawn from a study of cytomegalovirus exposure and HLA in healthy donors. General study results and limits: Most TCR sequences were seen very rarely across donors, but some public TCRs occurred in many.

Primers for the PCR totalled 60 Vbeta and 13 Jbeta. This table comes from immunoSEQ multiplex PCR, and its TCRdb copy is limited to in-frame clones, with some not included. The sample includes 80,000 to 100,000 clones, approximately 85% of them seen just once. Germline assignment: CDR1 SGHAT and CDR2 FQNNGV. This CDR3 is built from 14 residues. V lost 1 base and J lost 3, with 9 bases in between. The source material was PBMCs. This TCR derives from a man in his forties in good health and CMV-seropositive. The chain carries TRBV11-2 and TRBJ2-5; the D gene is possibly TRBD1 (5 bases). CDR3 nucleotide sequence: TGTGCCAGCAGCTTAGGACAGAAGAAAGAGACCCAGTACTTC. This encodes CASSLGQKKETQYF.